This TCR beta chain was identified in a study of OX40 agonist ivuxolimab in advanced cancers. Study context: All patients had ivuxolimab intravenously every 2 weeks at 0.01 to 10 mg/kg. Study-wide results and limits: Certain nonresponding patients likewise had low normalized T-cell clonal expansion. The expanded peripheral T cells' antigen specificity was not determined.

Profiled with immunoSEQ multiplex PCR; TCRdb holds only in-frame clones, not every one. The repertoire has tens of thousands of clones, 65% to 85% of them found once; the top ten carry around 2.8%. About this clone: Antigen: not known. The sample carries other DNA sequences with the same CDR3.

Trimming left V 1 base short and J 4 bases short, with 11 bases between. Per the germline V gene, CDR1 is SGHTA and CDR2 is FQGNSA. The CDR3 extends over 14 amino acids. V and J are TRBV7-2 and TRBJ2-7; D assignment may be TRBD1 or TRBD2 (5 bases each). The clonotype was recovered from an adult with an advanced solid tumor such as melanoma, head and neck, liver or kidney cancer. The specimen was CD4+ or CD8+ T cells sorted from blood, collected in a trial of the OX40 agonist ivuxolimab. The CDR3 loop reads CASSLGDAVYEQYF. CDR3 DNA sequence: TGTGCCAGCAGCTTAGGGGACGCCGTATACGAGCAGTACTTC.